This TCR beta chain was observed in a study of blood T cells in healthy people across ages. About the research overall: Template switching captured about one barcoded beta molecule per two T cells.

Next came a second PCR, run for about 6 to 11 cycles, which used a sample-barcoded 5' primer along with a J-beta primer mix. Using its own MiXCR run on the 5' RACE reads, TCRdb lists one record per CDR3 protein. The table records about 580,000 distinct CDR3 sequences, roughly 43% of them present only once. This clonotype has only a few counts. Per germline, CDR1 DFQATT and CDR2 SNEGSKA (reference sequence). The CDR3 is 13 amino acids. Between the trimmed V and J ends, which lost 5 bases and 6 bases, there was a span of 13 bases. V gene TRBV20-1 combines with J gene TRBJ1-4; D may be TRBD1 (6 bases). The source of this sequence is an elderly man in good health. Material for sequencing was blood. The CDR3 DNA reads as TGCAGTGCTCCGCAGGGGACCGATGAAAAACTGTTTTTT. Translation gives CSAPQGTDEKLFF.